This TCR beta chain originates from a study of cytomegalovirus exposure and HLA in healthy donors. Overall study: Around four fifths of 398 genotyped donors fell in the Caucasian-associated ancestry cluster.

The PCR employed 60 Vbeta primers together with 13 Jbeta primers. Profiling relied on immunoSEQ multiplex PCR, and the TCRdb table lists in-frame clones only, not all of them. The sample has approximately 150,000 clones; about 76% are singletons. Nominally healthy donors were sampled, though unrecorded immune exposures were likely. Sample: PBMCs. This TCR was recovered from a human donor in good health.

Here the CDR3 DNA reads TGTGCCAGCAGCTTGCCGGGACAGGGTATCTATGGCTACACCTTC. Protein: CASSLPGQGIYGYTF. The chain combines TRBV5-4 with TRBJ1-2; TRBD1 matches 9 bases. The CDR3 sequence is 15 residues long. The germline CDR1 and CDR2 sequences are SGHNT and YYREEE (reference sequence). Trimming cost V 1 base and J 4 bases; bases outside gene matches: 5.